These 8 T cell receptor beta chains originate from one sample sequenced in a study of T cell responses to AZD1222 COVID-19 vaccine. The table came from immunoSEQ multiplex PCR; TCRdb's copy has only in-frame clones and leaves some out. The sample shows 120,000 or so clones, roughly 90% of them seen only once. The sample in question was peripheral blood, obtained on day 0 of MenACWY control vaccination. The receptors originated from an adult in good health.

This rearrangement joins TRBV2 to TRBJ1-3, with D unresolved. Trimming cost V 7 bases and J 4 bases, with 20 bases left between them. The V gene's germline CDR1 is SNHLY and CDR2 FYNNEI. The CDR3 totals 16 residues. As DNA, the CDR3 is TGTGCCAGCACTCTGACCAGGAACGTAAGGGGAAACACCATATATTTT. It is translated as CASTLTRNVRGNTIYF.

The genes are TRBV7-2 and TRBJ2-1; TRBD2 matches at 10 bases. The CDR3 spans 15 residues. J gave up 6 bases and V 3 bases, and 5 bases lay outside the gene matches. Germline V gene sequence: CDR1 SGHTA, CDR2 FQGNSA. The CDR3 here is CASSFLAGAGNEQFF. CDR3 DNA: TGTGCCAGCAGCTTTCTAGCGGGAGCAGGCAATGAGCAGTTCTTC. Looking up the rest from reference TRBV7-2 and TRBJ2-1 gives the full variable domain: GAGVSQSPSNKVTEKGKDVELRCDPISGHTALYWYRQSLGQGLEFLIYFQGNSAPDKSGLPSDRFSAERTGGSVSTLTIQRTQQEDSAVYLCASSFLAGAGNEQFFGPGTRLTVL.

This chain connects TRBV25-1 to TRBJ1-1; 7 nucleotides agree with TRBD1. The CDR3 is 18 amino acids. Germline-derived CDR1 and CDR2 are MGHDK and SYGVNS. Losses at the gene ends were 4 bases for V and 4 bases for J; bases not matched to a gene: 18. CDR3 region: CASSVGARQGYFGTEAFF. The CDR3 nucleotides are TGTGCCAGCAGTGTGGGGGCGCGACAGGGTTATTTTGGCACTGAAGCTTTCTTT.

The chain recombines TRBV11-2 with TRBJ2-1; no reliable D call. Germline CDR1 SGHAT, CDR2 FQNNGV. Trimming pared 4 bases from V and 9 bases from J, leaving 13 bases between. The CDR3 has 13 residues. The DNA for the CDR3 is TGTGCCAGCAGCTCCTCGCGATATTCTGAGCAGTTCTTC. Amino acid sequence: CASSSSRYSEQFF.

V is TRBV5-6 and J is TRBJ2-7, with D unclear. The CDR3 runs 13 residues. The germline gives CDR1 SGHDT, CDR2 YYEEEE. Trimming removed 1 base from V and 3 bases from J, with 8 bases in between. This CDR3 reads CASSLRNHYEQYF. CDR3 nucleotides: TGTGCCAGCAGCTTGAGGAACCACTACGAGCAGTACTTC. Filled out from reference TRBV5-6 and TRBJ2-7, the complete variable domain reads DAGVTQSPTHLIKTRGQQVTLRCSPKSGHDTVSWYQQALGQGPQFIFQYYEEEERQRGNFPDRFSGHQFPNYSSELNVNALLLGDSALYLCASSLRNHYEQYFGPGTRLTVT.

This chain joins TRBV4-3 and TRBJ2-1; D is ambiguous. Germline V gene sequence: CDR1 LGHNA, CDR2 YSLEER. The V gene lost 1 base and the J gene lost 8 bases, with 9 bases spanning the gap. This CDR3 spans 13 amino acids. CDR3 amino acids: CASSQGLEYEQFF. Here the CDR3 DNA reads TGCGCCAGCAGCCAAGGTTTGGAATATGAGCAGTTCTTC.

The chain couples TRBV7-9 to TRBJ2-4, with 10 bases that match TRBD2. CDR3 size: 18 residues. Germline V lookup: CDR1 SEHNR, CDR2 FQNEAQ (reference sequence). V shed 3 bases and J 0 bases; nucleotides not matched to a gene: 8. CDR3 in amino acids: CASSLRTGTSEAKNIQYF. CDR3 nucleotide sequence: TGTGCCAGCAGCTTGCGTACCGGGACTAGCGAAGCCAAAAACATTCAGTACTTC. Full variable domain (outside the CDR3, taken from reference TRBV7-9 and TRBJ2-4): DTGVSQNPRHKITKRGQNVTFRCDPISEHNRLYWYRQTLGQGPEFLTYFQNEAQLEKSRLLSDRFSAERPKGSFSTLEIQRTEQGDSAMYLCASSLRTGTSEAKNIQYFGAGTRLSVL.

V and J are TRBV7-6 and TRBJ2-7; 12 nucleotides line up with TRBD2. J gave up 3 bases and V 5 bases, and 5 bases lay outside the gene matches. The CDR3 is made up of 15 amino acids. Germline lookup yields CDR1 SGHVS and CDR2 FNYEAQ. The CDR3 spells CASSRLAGGYYEQYF. CDR3 in DNA: TGTGCCAGCAGCCGCCTAGCGGGAGGGTACTACGAGCAGTACTTC.